This entry concerns a single T cell receptor (beta chain). This clone's antigen is unknown. Base qualities were left out, and no much larger clone turns up one base away. The library was produced with the immunoSEQ multiplex PCR assay. Under the source paper's analysis protocol: A statistical classification framework was developed to diagnose cytomegalovirus status using the catalog of TCR beta chain sequences. Held by TCRdb, this immuneACCESS table contains in-frame sequences only and omits some clones. Under half of the omission traces to an unresolved V gene where checked; the cause of the rest is unknown. For V, J and clone size, that table is used; D and trimming come from the DNA. Within this sample are tens of thousands of clones, with around 91% of them counted one time only. About 1.5% of the sample is in the top ten clones. This specimen comes from a study of cytomegalovirus exposure and HLA in healthy donors (dated by TCRdb to 2016 to 2017). With respect to the entire study: A later analysis indicated that the roughly 120 validation repertoires were generated on the platform also employed for the approximately 700 repertoires of the first cohort. The study aimed to test whether cataloging public T cell receptors could reveal signatures of past pathogen exposure. In addition to the first cohort of 666 subjects, a separate validation cohort of over 90 different subjects was used. The study combined high-throughput TCR immunosequencing, statistical association of individual TCRs with disease status, and machine learning to predict cytomegalovirus infection status.

Taken from the germline V gene (reference sequence), the CDR1 and CDR2 loops are GTSNPN and SVGIG. The V and J ends are trimmed by 1 base and 7 bases, leaving 10 bases between them. The CDR3 runs 12 residues from the cysteine to the phenylalanine. The read is trimmed to its CDR3 DNA, 36 bases read in frame from base 1. The donors belonged to the validation cohort of roughly 120 subjects, which was separate from the approximately 680-subject first cohort. What the study reported, not specific to this receptor: The validation cohort had no HLA typing available for a later analysis, so co-occurrence within that cohort was assessed over all 130 or so repertoires. The authors suggested that the approach could potentially be generalized to other disease states and immunological phenotypes. In vitro tests confirmed that a few of the cytomegalovirus-associated TCR beta chains recognize cytomegalovirus antigens. The classifier was reported to diagnose cytomegalovirus status with high specificity and sensitivity in both the original cohort and the validation cohort. Most TCR sequences were seen in very few donors, while some public TCRs were found in many individuals. A total of 150 to 200 TCR beta chains were listed by the study as associated with cytomegalovirus. A later analysis found that TCRs clustered in the first cohort also tended to co-occur in the 95 to 150 validation repertoires, with 94% of cluster scores above 0.

This chain joins TRBV30 to TRBJ1-2, with no D gene named confidently. What was sequenced was PBMCs. This TCR came from a man between 18 and 35 years old in good health and CMV-seronegative. The DNA sequence is TGTGCCTGGAGTGGACTAAGCGGTGGCTACACCTTC. The translation is CAWSGLSGGYTF.